Described below is a single T cell receptor (beta chain) sequence and its context. As yet, its antigen is unknown. This sample stems from a study of T cells in Graves' hyperthyroidism and ophthalmopathy. Hyperthyroidism patients were newly diagnosed, had disease duration under 2 months, and were aged 18 to 65 years. Thyroid ultrasound, orbital computed tomography, clinical symptoms, and serum thyroxine and TRAb underpinned diagnoses. The PBMCs had their origin in more than 9.5 ml of fresh peripheral blood. Study-level points and caveats: Ophthalmopathy prediction by the model preceded onset by a median approximately six months.

Amplification of TCR beta CDR3 regions used RNA as the template. First-round RT-PCR targeting the TCR CDR3 was performed with the HTBI primer set. TCRdb processed the multiplex PCR reads anew with MiXCR; each CDR3 protein has one entry. This sample has about 360,000 distinct CDR3 sequences, with more than 15% found just once. Sequencing used blood. This clonotype was sampled from a woman aged 18-29 years with Graves' hyperthyroidism that later progressed to Graves' ophthalmopathy.

Written as DNA, the CDR3 is TGTGCCAGCAGCTCCCCAGGGCTTAGCACTGAAGCTTTCTTT. It translates to CASSSPGLSTEAFF. The gene calls are TRBV5-5 and TRBJ1-1, with D tentatively TRBD1 (5 bases). V lost 3 bases and J 4 bases, leaving 13 bases between the germline ends. Germline CDR1 and CDR2: SGHKS and YYEKEE (reference sequence). There are 14 residues in the CDR3.